The 7 T cell receptor beta chains below all came from one sample that was sequenced in a study of vaccination effects on CD4 cells after COVID-19 (dated by TCRdb to the early 2020s). The library was built by means of the immunoSEQ multiplex PCR assay. The immuneACCESS repertoire file appears here via TCRdb, limited to in-frame rearrangements. These files lack a portion of the clones; in checked studies, under half of the deficit traces to unresolved V genes, and the cause of the others is not known. Recorded for this sample are over 30,000 clones; roughly 70% of them occurred a single time. Roughly 20% of the sample is in the top ten clones. To identify antigen-specific CD4+ T cell clonotypes by their expansion, the ViraFEST assay first stimulated PBMC with viral peptide pools and then applied TCR sequencing. After around 11 days of culture, CD4+ T cells were isolated with the EasySep CD4+ T cell isolation kit. Negative nucleocapsid antibody results before and after vaccination confirmed that the healthy vaccine recipients had no prior SARS-CoV-2 infection.

These receptors lack a known antigen. The sample consisted of CD4+ T cells from PBMCs cultured with SARS-CoV-2 spike peptides, taken before COVID-19 vaccination. This specimen's cell subset or site label, per the study, means: SARS-CoV-2 spike overlapping peptide pool stimulation. These receptors all stem from a human donor who received a COVID-19 vaccine.

J is TRBJ2-2 and V is TRBV7-2; 7 bases are shared with TRBD1. CDR1 and CDR2 (germline): SGHTA, FQGNSA. The CDR3 length is 16 residues. With 3 bases clipped from V and 0 bases from J, the junction kept 4 bases outside the gene matches. The CDR3 DNA is TGTGCCAGCAGCTTCGACAGGGCTTCGAACACCGGGGAGCTGTTTTTT. Protein: CASSFDRASNTGELFF. Together with reference TRBV7-2 and TRBJ2-2, the CDR3 gives the full variable domain: GAGVSQSPSNKVTEKGKDVELRCDPISGHTALYWYRQSLGQGLEFLIYFQGNSAPDKSGLPSDRFSAERTGGSVSTLTIQRTQQEDSAVYLCASSFDRASNTGELFFGEGSRLTVL.

CDR3 in DNA: TGTGCCAGCAGCCTAAGGGGACAGGGGGCCTACGAGCAGTACTTC. As protein: CASSLRGQGAYEQYF. This chain joins TRBV5-5 and TRBJ2-7, with TRBD1 matching over 11 bases. The CDR3 consists of 15 residues. Trimming cost V 4 bases and J 2 bases; bases outside gene matches: 5. Germline CDR1 SGHKS, CDR2 YYEKEE (reference sequence).

The rearrangement joins TRBV30 to TRBJ1-2, with TRBD1 as a possible D gene (5 bases). Germline lookup yields CDR1 GTSNPN and CDR2 SVGIG (reference sequence). The CDR3 is 14 amino acids. Trimming removed 0 bases at V and 1 base at J, with 9 bases between. The CDR3 loop reads CAWSVQTVNYGYTF. As DNA, the CDR3 is TGTGCCTGGAGTGTACAGACAGTTAACTATGGCTACACCTTC.

The chain joins TRBV6-5 to TRBJ1-2; D is perhaps TRBD1 (5 bases). This CDR3 is 15 amino acids long. V was pared by 7 bases and J by 1 base, with 16 bases between. CDR1 and CDR2 from the germline V gene are MNHEY and SVGAGI. The CDR3 reads CASINRGGDNYGYTF. DNA of the CDR3: TGTGCCAGCATCAACCGGGGGGGGGATAACTATGGCTACACCTTC.

This clone appeared a few times. The chain recombines TRBV3-1 (or the pseudogene TRBV3-2) with TRBJ1-2, with D possibly TRBD1 on 6 matching bases. The CDR3 length is 13 residues. CDR1 and CDR2 from the germline V gene are LGHDT and YNNKEL (reference sequence). V gave up 4 bases and J gave up 4 bases, with 10 bases separating them. The CDR3 sequence: CASSRTEIYGYTF. DNA for the CDR3: TGTGCCAGCAGCCGGACAGAGATCTATGGCTACACCTTC.

The V and J genes are TRBV5-4 and TRBJ1-1; D perhaps matches TRBD1 (5 bases). The V gene lost 4 bases and the J gene lost 5 bases, with 18 bases spanning the gap. Germline CDR1 SGHNT, CDR2 YYREEE (reference sequence). CDR3 size: 15 residues. CDR3 in DNA: TGTGCCAGCAGCGGAACATCCGGGGGTCTTACTGAAGCTTTCTTT. Translated, it gives CASSGTSGGLTEAFF.

The chain links TRBV28 to TRBJ1-2, with a possible D match to TRBD1 (5 bases). The V gene's germline CDR1 is MDHEN and CDR2 SYDVKM. This CDR3 spans 12 amino acids. The V gene lost 6 bases and the J gene lost 5 bases, with 10 bases spanning the gap. The CDR3 loop is CASRITGYGYTF. CDR3 bases: TGTGCCAGCAGAATCACAGGTTATGGCTACACCTTC.